This is a list of T cell receptor beta chains from one sample in a study of blood T cells in healthy people across ages. One entry per CDR3 protein, called by TCRdb with MiXCR from the 5' RACE reads. The table includes almost 800,000 distinct CDR3 sequences, nearly 60% detected once. The sequenced material came from blood. The receptors shown here come from a man aged 25 to 40 in good health. CDR3s include the opening cysteine and the closing phenylalanine or tryptophan. D genes are given only for firm matches. For some rows the clone size is stated as once, few or many, or as a class when expanded; others skip it.

d_gene	j_gene	abundance	v_gene	CDR3aa	CDR3nt
-	TRBJ2-5	-	TRBV7-3	CASSPNPGETQYF	TGTGCCAGCAGCCCTAATCCCGGGGAGACCCAGTACTTC
TRBD1	TRBJ2-2	-	TRBV5-1	CASSLGVNRGAGELFF	TGCGCCAGCAGCTTGGGCGTTAACAGGGGTGCCGGGGAGCTGTTTTTT
TRBD1	TRBJ2-2	-	TRBV29-1	CSVAPGTATGELFF	TGCAGCGTTGCCCCCGGGACAGCCACCGGGGAGCTGTTTTTT
TRBD1	TRBJ1-6	-	TRBV5-1	CASSPYIRGLNSPLHF	TGCGCCAGCAGCCCATACATCAGGGGGCTAAATTCACCCCTCCACTTT
TRBD1	TRBJ1-5	few	TRBV6-2/TRBV6-3	CASRPGTDKGYNQPQHF	TGTGCCAGCAGACCCGGGACAGACAAGGGATACAATCAGCCCCAGCATTTT
-	TRBJ2-5	-	TRBV7-8	CASSSMYGLQETQYF	TGTGCCAGCAGTTCGATGTACGGGTTGCAAGAGACCCAGTACTTC
-	TRBJ1-5	-	TRBV7-2	CASSTPGNQPQHF	TGTGCCAGCAGCACTCCAGGGAATCAGCCCCAGCATTTT
-	TRBJ2-1	-	TRBV5-1	CATQPWPLGETRVHEQFF	TGCGCCACCCAACCCTGGCCGCTTGGCGAGACCAGAGTACATGAGCAGTTCTTC
-	TRBJ2-7	-	TRBV20-1	CSASSDGFYEQYF	TGCAGTGCTAGTTCGGACGGATTCTACGAGCAGTACTTC
-	TRBJ2-7	-	TRBV15	CATTNREAEQYF	TGTGCCACCACAAATCGCGAAGCTGAGCAGTACTTC
-	TRBJ1-4	-	TRBV27	CASMLGGELFF	TGTGCCAGCATGTTGGGAGGGGAACTGTTTTTT
TRBD1	TRBJ1-5	-	TRBV4-2	CASSQDAGGQPQHF	TGTGCCAGCAGCCAAGACGCAGGGGGTCAGCCCCAGCATTTT
-	TRBJ1-2	few	TRBV10-1	CASSDPGTYGYTF	TGCGCCAGCAGTGACCCAGGGACCTATGGCTACACCTTC
TRBD2	TRBJ2-7	few	TRBV7-7	CASSGALREQYF	TGTGCTAGCAGCGGGGCCCTTAGGGAGCAGTACTTC
-	TRBJ1-5	-	TRBV20-1	CSAKRNGNQPQHF	TGCAGTGCTAAAAGAAACGGGAATCAGCCCCAGCATTTT
TRBD2	TRBJ2-7	-	TRBV5-6	CASKNSGRGYEQYF	TGTGCCAGCAAGAATAGCGGGAGGGGCTACGAGCAGTACTTC
-	TRBJ2-7	-	TRBV10-3	CAISGPGIYEQYF	TGTGCCATCAGTGGACCCGGGATCTACGAGCAGTACTTC
-	TRBJ2-7	few	TRBV7-2	CASRSGFGYEQYF	TGTGCCAGCAGATCAGGGTTTGGGTACGAGCAGTACTTC
-	TRBJ2-3	few	TRBV4-3	CASSQDQVTDTQYF	TGCGCCAGCAGCCAAGATCAGGTCACAGATACGCAGTATTTT
-	TRBJ2-1	-	TRBV7-9	CASYTGGGSNEQFF	TGTGCCAGCTACACCGGGGGAGGTAGTAATGAGCAGTTCTTC
-	TRBJ1-6	-	TRBV10-3	CAISEEMGNSPLHF	TGTGCCATCAGTGAAGAGATGGGGAATTCACCCCTCCACTTT
-	TRBJ2-4	-	TRBV27	CASSVHGAKNIQYF	TGTGCCAGCAGTGTACACGGAGCCAAAAACATTCAGTACTTC
-	TRBJ2-5	-	TRBV3-1	CASSKAQETQYF	TGTGCCAGCAGCAAGGCCCAAGAGACCCAGTACTTC
TRBD1	TRBJ1-2	few	TRBV25-1	CASRGQGAQSGYTF	TGTGCCAGCAGGGGACAGGGGGCGCAGAGTGGCTACACCTTC
TRBD2	TRBJ2-3	-	TRBV20-1	CSARDGQREAWPGYTQYF	TGCAGTGCTAGAGATGGCCAGCGGGAGGCCTGGCCCGGGTATACGCAGTATTTT
TRBD2	TRBJ2-1	-	TRBV11-1	CASTGTSDPRRGQFF	TGTGCCAGCACCGGGACTAGCGACCCACGAAGGGGGCAGTTCTTC
-	TRBJ1-5	-	TRBV2	CASSARNQPQHF	TGTGCCAGCAGTGCCCGTAATCAGCCCCAGCATTTT
-	TRBJ2-7	-	TRBV4-2	CASSQWERYEQYF	TGTGCCAGCAGCCAATGGGAGCGGTACGAGCAGTACTTC
TRBD1	TRBJ1-1	-	TRBV20-1	CSARVTTGTGREAFF	TGCAGTGCTAGAGTCACTACCGGGACAGGACGTGAAGCTTTCTTT
TRBD2	TRBJ2-7	-	TRBV30	CAWRGGLAGGEIASEQYF	TGTGCCTGGAGGGGGGGACTAGCGGGAGGAGAAATAGCCAGCGAGCAGTACTTC
-	TRBJ2-7	-	TRBV19	CGSSSGYEQYF	TGTGGTAGTAGTTCAGGGTACGAGCAGTACTTC
TRBD1	TRBJ1-2	-	TRBV27	CASSTLDRAGGYTF	TGTGCCAGCAGTACCTTAGACAGGGCGGGTGGCTACACCTTC
-	TRBJ2-7	-	TRBV20-1	CGAYEQYF	TGCGGGGCCTACGAGCAGTACTTC
TRBD1	TRBJ2-7	-	TRBV25-1	CASNDGGQTYEQYF	TGTGCCAGCAATGATGGGGGACAGACCTACGAGCAGTACTTC
-	TRBJ2-5	-	TRBV5-8	CASSNTDPLETQYF	TGTGCCAGCAGCAATACGGACCCCTTGGAGACCCAGTACTTC
-	TRBJ1-2	-	TRBV4-1	CASSQVAWGKGDYGYTF	TGCGCCAGCAGCCAGGTTGCGTGGGGGAAAGGCGACTATGGCTACACCTTC
-	TRBJ2-7	-	TRBV3-1	CASSHVRGSSEQYF	TGTGCCAGCAGTCATGTGAGGGGGTCATCCGAGCAGTACTTC
-	TRBJ1-2	-	TRBV28	CASRVVSLARGGYTF	TGTGCCAGCAGGGTGGTTTCCTTGGCTCGGGGTGGCTACACCTTC
TRBD2	TRBJ2-1	many	TRBV20-1	CSELSSGTSGSDEQFF	TGCAGTGAACTATCCTCCGGGACTAGCGGGAGCGATGAGCAGTTCTTC
-	TRBJ1-6	few	TRBV7-2	CASSLTTGLLGSPLHF	TGTGCCAGCAGCTTAACTACGGGCCTTCTGGGCTCACCCCTCCACTTT
TRBD1	TRBJ2-7	-	TRBV5-1	CASSLETGGIYEQYF	TGCGCCAGCAGCTTGGAGACAGGGGGCATCTACGAGCAGTACTTC
-	TRBJ1-4	-	TRBV5-1	CASSLDGLGGTNEKLFF	TGCGCCAGCAGCTTGGACGGGCTCGGGGGAACTAATGAAAAACTGTTTTTT
-	TRBJ2-5	once	TRBV15	CATSRGQGEETQYF	TGTGCCACCAGCAGAGGGCAGGGAGAAGAGACCCAGTACTTC
TRBD2	TRBJ2-1	-	TRBV29-1	CSVEGTSGTYYNEQFF	TGCAGCGTTGAAGGGACTAGCGGAACCTATTACAATGAGCAGTTCTTC
-	TRBJ2-7	-	TRBV20-1	CSAARGSGTYEQYF	TGCAGTGCTGCCAGGGGTAGCGGAACCTACGAGCAGTACTTC
TRBD1	TRBJ2-5	-	TRBV12-3/TRBV12-4	CASRPALTGEETQYF	TGTGCCAGCCGCCCGGCCTTAACAGGGGAGGAGACCCAGTACTTC
-	TRBJ1-1	-	TRBV2	CASSVPERRDTEAFF	TGTGCCAGCAGTGTTCCCGAAAGACGGGACACTGAAGCTTTCTTT